The entry below describes one T cell receptor (beta chain). The record originates from a study of Ad26.COV2.S vaccination and SARS-CoV-2 variants. Noted treatment: roughly 19 received Ad26.COV2.S at low or high dose, single or two shots; about 5 received placebo; per-sample allocation not given. The samples were gathered on day 63 after the first injection of vaccine or placebo. Clones were read by immunoSEQ multiplex PCR, and TCRdb kept only the in-frame ones, dropping some. Of some 390,000 clones in the sample, 75% to 90% are singletons; the top ten hold approximately 3.7%. The TCR was taken from a person between 18 and 65 years old who received the Ad26.COV2.S COVID-19 vaccine or a placebo. Here the sequenced sample was peripheral blood, taken in a trial of Ad26.COV2.S vaccine versus placebo.

For the CDR3, the DNA is TGTGCCAGCTCCCCGCTCGAAGGCGAGCAGTACTTC. It is translated as CASSPLEGEQYF. The chain links TRBV18 to TRBJ2-7; D is unclear. Germline V gene sequence: CDR1 KGHSH, CDR2 LQKENI. The CDR3 is made up of 12 amino acids. Between the trimmed V and J ends, which lost 6 bases and 6 bases, there was a span of 12 bases.